Listed here are 9 T cell receptor beta chains from one sample, sequenced in a study of brain metastases from non-small cell lung cancer. TCRdb keeps only in-frame clones here, not all; method: immunoSEQ multiplex PCR. The repertoire holds about 1,600 clones, more than 75% seen once, with roughly 9.6% in the top ten. Material for sequencing was tumor-adjacent normal tissue. All receptors derive from a donor at least 40 years old with non-small cell lung cancer.

This sequence joins TRBV15 and TRBJ1-5, with TRBD1 as a possible D gene (5 bases). Germline loops: CDR1 LNHNV, CDR2 YYDKDF (reference sequence). Trimming took 1 base from V and 5 from J, leaving 9 bases between them. There are 14 residues in the CDR3. As DNA, the CDR3 is TGTGCCACCAGCAGAGGGGACCCCGATCAGCCCCAGCATTTT. This gives the protein CATSRGDPDQPQHF.

The chain joins TRBV2 to TRBJ2-1; D possibly uses TRBD1 or TRBD2 (5 bases each). CDR3 length: 16 amino acids. Germline V gene lookup returns CDR1 SNHLY and CDR2 FYNNEI. Between the trimmed V and J ends, which lost 4 bases and 0 bases, there was a span of 13 bases. In DNA, the CDR3 is TGTGCCAGCAGTGGCCGGGACCAGGCCTCCTACAATGAGCAGTTCTTC. Protein product: CASSGRDQASYNEQFF.

The rearrangement uses TRBV5-1 and TRBJ1-5, with D unclear. Germline V lookup: CDR1 SGHRS, CDR2 YFSETQ. V gave up 2 bases and J gave up 0 bases, with 3 bases separating them. CDR3 length: 13 amino acids. The CDR3 is CASSFDSNQPQHF. The CDR3 DNA reads TGCGCCAGCAGCTTCGATAGCAATCAGCCCCAGCATTTT.

This chain uses TRBV4-2 with TRBJ2-7, with D possibly TRBD1 on 5 matching bases. V was pared by 1 base and J by 0 bases, with 10 bases between. In germline, CDR1 is LGHNA, CDR2 YNFKEQ. This CDR3 region has 15 residues. DNA of the CDR3: TGTGCCAGCAGCCAAGGGCTGGGGCTCTCCTACGAGCAGTACTTC. Translation gives CASSQGLGLSYEQYF.

V gene TRBV15 combines with J gene TRBJ2-5; D is unresolved. The CDR3 totals 11 residues. Germline V gene sequence: CDR1 LNHNV, CDR2 YYDKDF (reference sequence). Trimming shortened V by 4 bases and J by 1 base, and 1 base separated the two germline ends. The CDR3 spells CATSTQETQYF. For the CDR3, the DNA is TGTGCCACCAGCACCCAAGAGACCCAGTACTTC.

V is TRBV27 and J is TRBJ2-5; D is unresolved. CDR1 is MNHEY and CDR2 is SMNVEV in the germline V gene (reference sequence). Trimming left V 1 base short and J 2 bases short, with 8 bases between. The CDR3 loop spans 14 amino acids. CDR3 bases: TGTGCCAGCAGTTTATATGGACGGCAAGAGACCCAGTACTTC. Its protein product is CASSLYGRQETQYF.

CDR3 loop: CAWGTGLAYGYTF. As DNA, the CDR3 is TGTGCCTGGGGGACAGGGTTGGCCTATGGCTACACCTTC. V and J are TRBV30 and TRBJ1-2, with 9 bases matching TRBD1. The CDR3 has 13 amino acids. V lost 5 bases and J lost 4; bases outside the gene matches: 5. Germline values: CDR1 GTSNPN, CDR2 SVGIG (reference sequence).

The rearrangement joins TRBV7-8 to TRBJ1-6; D unresolved. CDR1 is SGHVS, CDR2 FQNEAQ, per germline. The ends were cut back, 5 bases at V and 8 bases at J, with 16 bases in the middle. This CDR3 spans 15 amino acids. In nucleotides, the CDR3 is TGTGCCAGCAGCCCCCATAGGACTTTGGATTCACCCCTCCACTTT. It encodes CASSPHRTLDSPLHF.

This clone was counted a few times. An end of the junction does not agree with germline; a read error may underlie this. This chain connects TRBV6-4 to TRBJ2-5, with 12 positions matching TRBD2. Germline V gives CDR1 MRHNA, CDR2 SNTAGT. CDR3 size: 15 residues. CDR3 bases: TGTGCCAGCAGTGGGACTAGCGGGACCCAAGAGCCCCAGTACTTC. This codes for CASSGTSGTQEPQYF.